This TCR beta chain appears in the sequencing data of a study of blood T cell repertoires in COVID-19. About the research overall: Material from acute and convalescent COVID-19 was sourced from the United States, Italy and Spain.

The study drew participants aged about 18 to 89 years from some 24 US areas. Authors' methods: Scientists estimated how many nucleated cells there were by amplifying reference gene primers. The assay was immunoSEQ multiplex PCR, and TCRdb's table has in-frame clones only and misses some. That table furnishes V, J and clone size, whereas the DNA furnished D and trimming. The sample carries about 380,000 clones, roughly 84% recorded once. The CDR3 covers 16 residues. Trimming took 4 bases from V and 0 from J, leaving 16 bases between them. The germline CDR1 and CDR2 sequences are SGHRS and YFSETQ. The genes are TRBV5-1 and TRBJ1-2; TRBD1 is a possible D gene (6 bases). The sequencing sample was made of PBMCs or T cells enriched from blood (not recorded which). This sequence originates from a woman between 25 and 40 years old who had recovered from COVID-19. CDR3: CASSGSQGPTNYGYTF. CDR3 in DNA: TGCGCCAGCAGCGGATCACAGGGCCCCACTAACTATGGCTACACCTTC.